This TCR beta chain is from a study of T-cell reconstitution after alpha-beta-depleted transplantation in children. Study findings and constraints: Once a year had passed after transplant, T-cell counts and diversity came mostly from newly produced T cells. At day 60, the high TCRbeta diversity found in some patients originated from recipient T cells and thymic progenitors that had survived. Expanded graft clones, several hundred of them, were reportedly the source of alpha-beta T cells about two months after transplant.

On this clonotype: The target antigen is unknown.

TCRbeta library preparation incorporated unique molecular identifiers. TCRdb ran MiXCR on the PCR reads and lists one entry per CDR3 protein. Of just under 350,000 distinct CDR3 sequences in the sample, 16% are singletons; the top ten hold roughly 40%. From germline, CDR1 is MGHRA and CDR2 YSYEKL. This CDR3 is built from 18 residues. V was shortened by 2 bases and J by 4 bases, with 18 bases between the two germline ends. Sequenced here: PBMCs, mostly from graft donor cells, sampled 360 days after TCRalphabeta/CD19-depleted stem cell transplant. The source of this sequence is a male patient aged 2 to 10 who had a stem cell transplant for acute lymphoblastic leukemia, so the T cells may come from the graft donor. The chain couples TRBV4-1 to TRBJ2-6, with no clear D. The CDR3: CASSQYPPDLGGANVLTF. As DNA, the CDR3 is TGCGCCAGCAGCCAATATCCCCCTGACCTGGGGGGGGCCAACGTCCTGACTTTC.